This TCR beta chain appears in the sequencing data of a study of T cell repertoires in cytomegalovirus infection (dated by TCRdb to about 2019). As for the study more broadly: Donor HLA type was relevant to the analysis, as public TCR beta signatures indicated carriage of CMV infection together with the matching HLA type. What the research found in general, with its limitations: In both this cohort and an independent roughly 330-donor cohort, the cumulative frequency of public TCR beta family members distinguished carriers of CMV infection plus the relevant HLA type. The ex vivo response was dominated by HLA-C-restricted CMV-specific TCR beta clonotypes, which also provided the single most frequent clonotype in two of eight donors.

These reads were obtained on an Illumina HiSeq 1500. The public sequencing data were trimmed at Q25 with fastp and processed into clonotypes with MiXCR by TCRdb, which kept only in-frame beta chains. Records with the same CDR3 protein are collapsed into one entry carrying the most frequent genes and DNA. This sample is represented by about 600,000 distinct CDR3 sequences; 24% of them were singletons. The top ten hold 6.5% to 10% of the sample. The germline ends are 7 bases apart after V is trimmed by 2 bases and J by 5 bases. CDR1 MNHNY and CDR2 SVGAGI are derived from the germline V gene (reference sequence). CDR3 length: 12 amino acids, cysteine to phenylalanine. CDR3 DNA is the only sequence kept; it has 36 bases, read in frame from the first base. This clonotype appeared a few times. Its antigen is still unknown. No base qualities exist here, and no much larger clone lies one base off it.

Sample: CD8+ T cells from PBMCs. This clonotype originated in a human donor in good health (CMV status not recorded). Some clones in this sample may be carry-over from other donors' samples. The sequence is built from TRBV6-6 and TRBJ2-7; no confident D gene assignment can be made. The DNA sequence reads TGTGCCAGCAGTTACAACCTCAACGAGCAGTACTTC. This is translated as CASSYNLNEQYF.